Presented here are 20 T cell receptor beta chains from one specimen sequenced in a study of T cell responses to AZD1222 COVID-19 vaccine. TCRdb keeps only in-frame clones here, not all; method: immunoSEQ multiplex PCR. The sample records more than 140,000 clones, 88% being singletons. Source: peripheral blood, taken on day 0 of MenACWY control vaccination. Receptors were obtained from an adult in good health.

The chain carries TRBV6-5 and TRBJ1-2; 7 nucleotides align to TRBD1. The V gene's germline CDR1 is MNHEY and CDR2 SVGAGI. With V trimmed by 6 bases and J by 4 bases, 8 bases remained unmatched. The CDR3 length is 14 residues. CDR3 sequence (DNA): TGTGCCAGCAGCCTTACAGGGGACGCCTATGGCTACACCTTC. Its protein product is CASSLTGDAYGYTF.

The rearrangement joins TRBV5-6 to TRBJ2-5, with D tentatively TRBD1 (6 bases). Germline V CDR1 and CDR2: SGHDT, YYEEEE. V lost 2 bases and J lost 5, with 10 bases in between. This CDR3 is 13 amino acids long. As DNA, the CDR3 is TGTGCCAGCAGCTTAGACAGGACGGAGACCCAGTACTTC. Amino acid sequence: CASSLDRTETQYF.

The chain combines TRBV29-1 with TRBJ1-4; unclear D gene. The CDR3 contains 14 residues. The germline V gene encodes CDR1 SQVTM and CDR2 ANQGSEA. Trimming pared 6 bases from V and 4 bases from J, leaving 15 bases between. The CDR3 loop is CSVYPPGDNEKLFF. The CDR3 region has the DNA TGCAGCGTGTACCCCCCCGGGGATAATGAAAAACTGTTTTTT.

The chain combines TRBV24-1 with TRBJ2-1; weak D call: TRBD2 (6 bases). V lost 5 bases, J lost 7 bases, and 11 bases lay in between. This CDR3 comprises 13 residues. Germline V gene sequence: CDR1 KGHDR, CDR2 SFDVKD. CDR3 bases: TGTGCCACCAGTGGTCCAGGGAGGAATGAGCAGTTCTTC. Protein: CATSGPGRNEQFF.

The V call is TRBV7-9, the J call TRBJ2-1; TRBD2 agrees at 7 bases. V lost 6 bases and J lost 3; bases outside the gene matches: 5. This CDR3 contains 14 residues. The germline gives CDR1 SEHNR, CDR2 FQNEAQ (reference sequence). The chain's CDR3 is CASRPGLIYNEQFF. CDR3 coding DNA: TGTGCCAGCAGGCCGGGACTAATCTACAATGAGCAGTTCTTC.

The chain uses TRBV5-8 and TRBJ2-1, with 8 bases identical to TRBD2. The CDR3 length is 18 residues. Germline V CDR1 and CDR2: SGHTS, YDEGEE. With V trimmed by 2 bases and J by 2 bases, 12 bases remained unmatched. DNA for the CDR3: TGTGCCAGCAGCTTTACAGCTTTAGCGGGACCTCCCTACAATGAGCAGTTCTTC. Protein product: CASSFTALAGPPYNEQFF. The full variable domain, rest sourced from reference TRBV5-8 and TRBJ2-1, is EAGVTQSPTHLIKTRGQQATLRCSPISGHTSVYWYQQALGLGLQFLLWYDEGEERNRGNFPPRFSGRQFPNYSSELNVNALELEDSALYLCASSFTALAGPPYNEQFFGPGTRLTVL.

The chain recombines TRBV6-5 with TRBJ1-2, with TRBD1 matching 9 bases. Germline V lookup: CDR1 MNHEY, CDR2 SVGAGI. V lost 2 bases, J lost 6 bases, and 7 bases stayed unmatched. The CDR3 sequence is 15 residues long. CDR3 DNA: TGTGCCAGCAGTTACGACAGGGGGACTTCCGATGGCTACACCTTC. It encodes CASSYDRGTSDGYTF.

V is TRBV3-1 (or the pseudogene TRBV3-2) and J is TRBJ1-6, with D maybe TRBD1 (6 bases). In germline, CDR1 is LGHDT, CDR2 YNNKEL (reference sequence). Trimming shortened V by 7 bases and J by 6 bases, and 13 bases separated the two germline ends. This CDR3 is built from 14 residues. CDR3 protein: CASTRGQTNSPLHF. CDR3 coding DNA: TGTGCCAGCACCCGCGGACAGACTAATTCACCCCTCCACTTT.

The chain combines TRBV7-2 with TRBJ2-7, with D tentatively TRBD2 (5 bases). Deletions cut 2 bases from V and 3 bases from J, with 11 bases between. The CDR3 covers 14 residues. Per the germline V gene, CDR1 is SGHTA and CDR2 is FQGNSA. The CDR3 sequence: CASSLRRVNYEQYF. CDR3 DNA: TGTGCCAGCAGCTTAAGGCGGGTAAACTACGAGCAGTACTTC. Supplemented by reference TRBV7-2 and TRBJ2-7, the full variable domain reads GAGVSQSPSNKVTEKGKDVELRCDPISGHTALYWYRQSLGQGLEFLIYFQGNSAPDKSGLPSDRFSAERTGGSVSTLTIQRTQQEDSAVYLCASSLRRVNYEQYFGPGTRLTVT.

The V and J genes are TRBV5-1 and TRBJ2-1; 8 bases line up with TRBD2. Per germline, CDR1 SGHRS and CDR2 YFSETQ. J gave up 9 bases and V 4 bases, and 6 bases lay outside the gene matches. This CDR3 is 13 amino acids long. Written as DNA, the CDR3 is TGCGCCAGCAGCCCGCGGGGGGACGGTGAGCAGTTCTTC. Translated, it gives CASSPRGDGEQFF.

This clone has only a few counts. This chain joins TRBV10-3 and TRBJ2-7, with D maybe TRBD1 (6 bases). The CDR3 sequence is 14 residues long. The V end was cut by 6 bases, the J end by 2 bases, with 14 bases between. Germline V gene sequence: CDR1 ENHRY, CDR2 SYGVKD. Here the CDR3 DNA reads TGTGCCATCAGGGAGACAGGACCCACCTACGAGCAGTACTTC. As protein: CAIRETGPTYEQYF.

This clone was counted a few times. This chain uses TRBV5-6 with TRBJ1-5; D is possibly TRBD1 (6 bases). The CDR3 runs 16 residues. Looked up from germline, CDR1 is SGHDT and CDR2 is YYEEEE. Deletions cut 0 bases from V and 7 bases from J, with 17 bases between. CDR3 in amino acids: CASSLAWAGAGQPQHF. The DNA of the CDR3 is TGTGCCAGCAGCTTGGCGTGGGCGGGGGCAGGCCAGCCCCAGCATTTT.

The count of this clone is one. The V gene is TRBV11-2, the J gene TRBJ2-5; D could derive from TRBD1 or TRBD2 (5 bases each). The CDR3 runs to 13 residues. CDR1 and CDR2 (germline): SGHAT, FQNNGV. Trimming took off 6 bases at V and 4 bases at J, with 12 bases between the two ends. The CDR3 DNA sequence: TGTGCCAGCAGGCTCAATGGGGGAGAGACCCAGTACTTC. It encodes CASRLNGGETQYF.

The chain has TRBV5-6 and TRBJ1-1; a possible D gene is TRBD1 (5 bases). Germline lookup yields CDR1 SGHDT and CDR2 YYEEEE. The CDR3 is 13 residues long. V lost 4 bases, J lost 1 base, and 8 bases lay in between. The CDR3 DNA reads TGTGCCAGCAGCCGGGACGAGAACACTGAAGCTTTCTTT. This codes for CASSRDENTEAFF.

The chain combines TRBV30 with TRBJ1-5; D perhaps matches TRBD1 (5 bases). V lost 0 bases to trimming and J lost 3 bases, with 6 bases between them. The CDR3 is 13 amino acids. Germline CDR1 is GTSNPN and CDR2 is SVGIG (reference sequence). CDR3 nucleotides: TGTGCCTGGAGTGTACAGGCCAATCAGCCCCAGCATTTT. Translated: CAWSVQANQPQHF.

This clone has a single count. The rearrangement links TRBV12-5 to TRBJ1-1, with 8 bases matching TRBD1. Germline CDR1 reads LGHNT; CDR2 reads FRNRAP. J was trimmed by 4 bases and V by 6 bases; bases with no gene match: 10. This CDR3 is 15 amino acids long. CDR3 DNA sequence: TGTGCTAGTGGCAACCCCGGACAGGGCACCACTGAAGCTTTCTTT. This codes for CASGNPGQGTTEAFF.

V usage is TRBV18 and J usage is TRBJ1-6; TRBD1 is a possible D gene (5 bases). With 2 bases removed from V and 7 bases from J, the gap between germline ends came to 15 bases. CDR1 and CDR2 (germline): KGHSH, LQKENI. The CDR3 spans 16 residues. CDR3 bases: TGTGCCAGCTCACCATCCCAGGGTATGTTCAATTCACCCCTCCACTTT. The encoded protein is CASSPSQGMFNSPLHF.

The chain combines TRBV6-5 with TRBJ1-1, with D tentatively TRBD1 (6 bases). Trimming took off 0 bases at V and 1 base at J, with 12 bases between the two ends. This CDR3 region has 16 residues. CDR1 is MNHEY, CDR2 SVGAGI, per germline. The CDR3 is CASSYSGGRGNTEAFF. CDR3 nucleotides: TGTGCCAGCAGTTACTCGGGGGGCAGAGGGAACACTGAAGCTTTCTTT.

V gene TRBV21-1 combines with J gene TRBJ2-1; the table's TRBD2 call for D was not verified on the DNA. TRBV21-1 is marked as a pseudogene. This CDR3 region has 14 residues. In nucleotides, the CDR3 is TGTGCCAGCCTCAGTGGACTCCTTAACAATGAGCAGTTCTTC. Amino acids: CASLSGLLNNEQFF.

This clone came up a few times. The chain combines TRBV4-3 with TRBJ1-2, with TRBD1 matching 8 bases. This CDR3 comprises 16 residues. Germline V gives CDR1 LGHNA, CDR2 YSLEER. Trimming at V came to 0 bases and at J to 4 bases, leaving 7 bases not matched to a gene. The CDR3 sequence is CASSQDRWDRTYGYTF. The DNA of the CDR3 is TGCGCCAGCAGCCAAGATCGTTGGGACAGGACCTATGGCTACACCTTC.